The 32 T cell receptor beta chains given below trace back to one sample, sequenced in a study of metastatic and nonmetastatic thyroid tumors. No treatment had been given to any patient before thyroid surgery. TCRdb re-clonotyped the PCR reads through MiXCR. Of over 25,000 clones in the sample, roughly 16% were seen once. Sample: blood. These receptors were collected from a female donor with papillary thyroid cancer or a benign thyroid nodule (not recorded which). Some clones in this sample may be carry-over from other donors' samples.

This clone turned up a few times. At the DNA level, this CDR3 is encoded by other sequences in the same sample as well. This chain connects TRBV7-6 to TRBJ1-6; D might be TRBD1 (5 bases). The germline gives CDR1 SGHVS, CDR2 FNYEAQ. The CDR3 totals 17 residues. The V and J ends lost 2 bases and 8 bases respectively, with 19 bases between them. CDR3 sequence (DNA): TGTGCCAGCAGCTTAAGCGCGGGTTTGGCGGGGGATTCACCCCTCCACTTT. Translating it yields CASSLSAGLAGDSPLHF.

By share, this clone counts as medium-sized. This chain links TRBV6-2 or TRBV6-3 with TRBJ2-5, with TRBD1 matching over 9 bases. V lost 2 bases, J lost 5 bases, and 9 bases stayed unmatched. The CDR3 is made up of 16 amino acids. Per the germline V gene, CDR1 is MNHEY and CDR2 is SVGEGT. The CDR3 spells CASSYPRQGVWETQYF. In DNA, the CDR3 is TGTGCCAGCAGTTACCCCAGACAGGGGGTGTGGGAGACCCAGTACTTC.

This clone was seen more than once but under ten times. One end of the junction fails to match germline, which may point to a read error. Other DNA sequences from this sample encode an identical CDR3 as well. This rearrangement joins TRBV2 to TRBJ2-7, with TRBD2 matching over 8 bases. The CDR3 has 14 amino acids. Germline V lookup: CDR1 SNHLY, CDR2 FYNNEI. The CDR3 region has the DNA TGCGCCACACAGCTAGCGGGTCTATCCTATGAGCAGTACTTC. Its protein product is CATQLAGLSYEQYF.

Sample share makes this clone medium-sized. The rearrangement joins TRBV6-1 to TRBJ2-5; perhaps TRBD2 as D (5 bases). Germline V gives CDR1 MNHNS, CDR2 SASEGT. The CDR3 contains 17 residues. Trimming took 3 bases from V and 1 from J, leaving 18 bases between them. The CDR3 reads CASSETTRRTLQETQYF. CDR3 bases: TGTGCCAGCAGTGAGACTACTCGACGGACTCTCCAAGAGACCCAGTACTTC.

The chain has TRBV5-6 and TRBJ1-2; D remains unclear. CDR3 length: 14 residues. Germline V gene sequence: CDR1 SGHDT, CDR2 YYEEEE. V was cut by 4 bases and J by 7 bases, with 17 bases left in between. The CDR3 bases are TGTGCCAGCAGCGCCCGGGAGGGTTATAGTGGCTACACCTTC. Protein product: CASSAREGYSGYTF.

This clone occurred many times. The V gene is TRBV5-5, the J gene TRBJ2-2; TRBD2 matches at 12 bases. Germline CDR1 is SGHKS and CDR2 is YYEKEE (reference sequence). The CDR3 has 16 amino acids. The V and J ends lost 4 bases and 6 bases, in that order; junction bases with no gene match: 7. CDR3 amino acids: CASSGGSSGRAGELFF. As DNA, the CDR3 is TGTGCCAGCAGCGGGGGGTCTAGCGGGAGGGCCGGGGAGCTGTTTTTT.

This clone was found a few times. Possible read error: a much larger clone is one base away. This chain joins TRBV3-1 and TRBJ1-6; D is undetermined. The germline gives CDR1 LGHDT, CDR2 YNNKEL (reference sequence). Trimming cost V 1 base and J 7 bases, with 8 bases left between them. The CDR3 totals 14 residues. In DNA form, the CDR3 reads TGTGCCAGCAGCCAAGCGGCAGTCAATTCACCCCTCCACTTT. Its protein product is CASSQAAVNSPLHF.

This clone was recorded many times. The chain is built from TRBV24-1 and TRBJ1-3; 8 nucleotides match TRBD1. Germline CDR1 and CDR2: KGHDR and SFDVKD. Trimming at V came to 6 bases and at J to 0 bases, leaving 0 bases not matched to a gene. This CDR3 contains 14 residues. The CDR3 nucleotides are TGTGCCACCAGTACAGGGGGCTCTGGAAACACCATATATTTT. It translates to CATSTGGSGNTIYF.

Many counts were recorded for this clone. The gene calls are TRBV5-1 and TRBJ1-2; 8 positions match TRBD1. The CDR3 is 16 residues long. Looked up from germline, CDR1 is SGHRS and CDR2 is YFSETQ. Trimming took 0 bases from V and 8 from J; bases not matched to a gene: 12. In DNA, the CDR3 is TGCGCCAGCAGCTTGGGGCTCACAGGGGGTTTCGGGGGCTACACCTTC. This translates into CASSLGLTGGFGGYTF.

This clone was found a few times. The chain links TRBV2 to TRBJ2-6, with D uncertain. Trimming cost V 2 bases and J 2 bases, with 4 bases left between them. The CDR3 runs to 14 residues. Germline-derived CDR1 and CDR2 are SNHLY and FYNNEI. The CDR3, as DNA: TGTGCCAGCAGTGAATCCCCTGGGGCCAACGTCCTGACTTTC. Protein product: CASSESPGANVLTF.

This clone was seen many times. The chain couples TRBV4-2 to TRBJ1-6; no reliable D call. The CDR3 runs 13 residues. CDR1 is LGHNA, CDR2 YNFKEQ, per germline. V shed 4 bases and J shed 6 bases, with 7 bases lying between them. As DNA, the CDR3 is TGTGCCAGCAGCCGTGAGATTAATTCACCCCTCCACTTT. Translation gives CASSREINSPLHF.

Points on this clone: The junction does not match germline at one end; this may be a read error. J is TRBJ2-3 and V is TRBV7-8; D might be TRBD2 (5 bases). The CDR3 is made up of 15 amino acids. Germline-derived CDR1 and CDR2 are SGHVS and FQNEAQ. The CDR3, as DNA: TGTGCCAGTAGCTTAGAAGCGGCCCGAGTGGATACGCAGTATTTT. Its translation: CASSLEAARVDTQYF.

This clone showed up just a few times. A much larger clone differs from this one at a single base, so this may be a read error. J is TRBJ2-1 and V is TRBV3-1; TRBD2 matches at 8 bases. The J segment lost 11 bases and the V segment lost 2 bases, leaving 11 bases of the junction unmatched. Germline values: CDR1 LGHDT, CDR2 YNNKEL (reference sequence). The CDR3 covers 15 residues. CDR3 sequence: CASSQMMAGGPKQFF. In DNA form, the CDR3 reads TGTGCCAGCAGCCAAATGATGGCGGGAGGTCCTAAGCAGTTCTTC.

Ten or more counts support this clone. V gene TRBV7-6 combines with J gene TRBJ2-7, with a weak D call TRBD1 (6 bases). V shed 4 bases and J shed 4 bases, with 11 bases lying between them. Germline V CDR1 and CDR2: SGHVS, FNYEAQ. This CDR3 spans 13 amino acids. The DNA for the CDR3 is TGTGCCAGCAGCTCAACCCAGGGGTACGAGCAGTACTTC. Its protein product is CASSSTQGYEQYF.

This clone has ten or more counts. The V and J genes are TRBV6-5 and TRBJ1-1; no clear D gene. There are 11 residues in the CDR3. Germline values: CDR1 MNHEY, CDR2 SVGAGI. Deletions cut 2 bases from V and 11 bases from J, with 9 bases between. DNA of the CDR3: TGTGCCAGCAGTTACAGGGTTGGGGCTTTCTTT. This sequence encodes CASSYRVGAFF.

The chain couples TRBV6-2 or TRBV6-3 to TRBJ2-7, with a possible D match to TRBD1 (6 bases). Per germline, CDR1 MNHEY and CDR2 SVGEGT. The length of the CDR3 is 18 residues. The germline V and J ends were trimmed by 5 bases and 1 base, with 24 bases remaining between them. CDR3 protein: CASSTPEPTGLKSYEQYF. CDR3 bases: TGTGCCAGCAGTACCCCCGAACCTACAGGGTTGAAGTCCTACGAGCAGTACTTC.

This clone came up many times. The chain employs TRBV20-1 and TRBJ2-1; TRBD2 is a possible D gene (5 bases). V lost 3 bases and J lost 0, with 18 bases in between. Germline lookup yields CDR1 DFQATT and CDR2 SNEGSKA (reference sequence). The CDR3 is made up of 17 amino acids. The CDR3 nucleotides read TGCAGTGCTAGCCGGGATGGGAGAGCTTTCTCCTACAATGAGCAGTTCTTC. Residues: CSASRDGRAFSYNEQFF.

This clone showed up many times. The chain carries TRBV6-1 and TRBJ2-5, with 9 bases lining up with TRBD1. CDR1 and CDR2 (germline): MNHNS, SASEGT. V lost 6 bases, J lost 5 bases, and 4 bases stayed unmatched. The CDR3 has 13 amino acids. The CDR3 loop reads CASSGTGLETQYF. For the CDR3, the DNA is TGTGCCAGCAGCGGGACAGGGTTGGAGACCCAGTACTTC.

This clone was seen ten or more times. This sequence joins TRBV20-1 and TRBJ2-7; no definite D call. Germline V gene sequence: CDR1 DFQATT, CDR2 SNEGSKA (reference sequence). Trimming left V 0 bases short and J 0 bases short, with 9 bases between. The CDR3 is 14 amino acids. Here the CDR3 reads CSARELGHSYEQYF. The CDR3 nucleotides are TGCAGTGCTAGAGAATTGGGTCACTCCTACGAGCAGTACTTC.

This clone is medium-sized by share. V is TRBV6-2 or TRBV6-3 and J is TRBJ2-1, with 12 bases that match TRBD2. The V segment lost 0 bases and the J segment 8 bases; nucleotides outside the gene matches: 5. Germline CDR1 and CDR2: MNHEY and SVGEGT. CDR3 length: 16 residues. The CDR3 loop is CASSYSPSGRVHEQFF. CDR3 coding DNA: TGTGCCAGCAGTTACTCGCCTAGCGGGAGGGTCCATGAGCAGTTCTTC.

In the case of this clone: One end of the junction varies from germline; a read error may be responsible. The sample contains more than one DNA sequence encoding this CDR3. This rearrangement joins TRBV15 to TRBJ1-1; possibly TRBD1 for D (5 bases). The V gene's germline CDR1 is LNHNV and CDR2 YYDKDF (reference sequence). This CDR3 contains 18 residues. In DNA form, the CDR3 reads TGTGCCACCAGCAGACCCGCCTCCTATGGGGCGGTTAACACTGAGGCTTTCTTT. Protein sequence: CATSRPASYGAVNTEAFF. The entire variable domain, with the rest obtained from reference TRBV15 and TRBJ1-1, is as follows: DAMVIQNPRYQVTQFGKPVTLSCSQTLNHNVMYWYQQKSSQAPKLLFHYYDKDFNNEADTPDNFQSRRPNTSFCFLDIRSPGLGDTAMYLCATSRPASYGAVNTEAFFGQGTRLTVV.

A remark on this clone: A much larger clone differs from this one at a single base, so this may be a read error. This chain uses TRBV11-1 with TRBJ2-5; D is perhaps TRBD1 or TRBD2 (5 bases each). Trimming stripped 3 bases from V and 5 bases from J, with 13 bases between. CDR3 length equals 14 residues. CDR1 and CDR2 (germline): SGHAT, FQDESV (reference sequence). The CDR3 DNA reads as TGTGCCAGCAGCTTCATCGGGGACCCCGAGACCCAGTACTTC. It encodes CASSFIGDPETQYF.

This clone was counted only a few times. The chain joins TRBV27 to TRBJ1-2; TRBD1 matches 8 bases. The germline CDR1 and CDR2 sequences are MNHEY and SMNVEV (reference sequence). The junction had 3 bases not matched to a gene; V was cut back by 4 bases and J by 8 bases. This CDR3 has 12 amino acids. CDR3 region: CASSSRGRGYTF. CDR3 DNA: TGTGCCAGCAGTTCCAGGGGGCGCGGCTACACCTTC.

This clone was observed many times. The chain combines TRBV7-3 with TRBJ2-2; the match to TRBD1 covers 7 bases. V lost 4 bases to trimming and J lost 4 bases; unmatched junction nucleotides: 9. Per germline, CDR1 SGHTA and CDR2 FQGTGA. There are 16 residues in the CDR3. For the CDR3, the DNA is TGTGCCAGCAGCTCCCTCCGACAGGGTGGCACCGGGGAGCTGTTTTTT. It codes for CASSSLRQGGTGELFF.

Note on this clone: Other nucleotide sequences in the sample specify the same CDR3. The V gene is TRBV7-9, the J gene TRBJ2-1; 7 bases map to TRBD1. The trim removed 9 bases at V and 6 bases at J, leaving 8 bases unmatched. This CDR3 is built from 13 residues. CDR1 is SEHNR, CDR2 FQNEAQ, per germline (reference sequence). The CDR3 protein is CASKRTGANEQFF. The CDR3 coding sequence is TGTGCCAGTAAACGTACAGGGGCCAATGAGCAGTTCTTC.

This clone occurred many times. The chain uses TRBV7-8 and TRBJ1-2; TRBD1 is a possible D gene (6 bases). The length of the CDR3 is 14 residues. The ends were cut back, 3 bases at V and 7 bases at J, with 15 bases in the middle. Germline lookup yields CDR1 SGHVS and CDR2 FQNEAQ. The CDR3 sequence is CASSFMQGQGGYTF. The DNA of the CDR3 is TGTGCCAGCAGCTTCATGCAGGGGCAGGGTGGCTACACCTTC.

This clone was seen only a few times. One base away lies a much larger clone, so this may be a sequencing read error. The CDR3: CASSATGRLEYYEQYF. In DNA form, the CDR3 reads TGTGCCTCCAGTGCTACAGGGCGGCTCGAGTATTACGAGCAGTACTTC. The chain has TRBV9 and TRBJ2-7; a weak D match, TRBD1 (6 bases). Trimming left V 10 bases short and J 4 bases short, with 27 bases between. The CDR3 loop spans 16 amino acids. CDR1 is SGDLS, CDR2 YYNGEE, per germline. Full variable domain (outside the CDR3, taken from reference TRBV9 and TRBJ2-7): DSGVTQTPKHLITATGQRVTLRCSPRSGDLSVYWYQQSLDQGLQFLIQYYNGEERAKGNILERFSAQQFPDLHSELNLSSLELGDSALYFCASSATGRLEYYEQYFGPGTRLTVT.

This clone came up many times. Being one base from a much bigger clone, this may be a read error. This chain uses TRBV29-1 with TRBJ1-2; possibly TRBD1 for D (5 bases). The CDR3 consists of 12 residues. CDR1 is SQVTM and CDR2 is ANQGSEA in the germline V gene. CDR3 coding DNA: TGCAGCGTCGGGGGGGAGAATGGCGGCTGCACCTTC. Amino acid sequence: CSVGGENGGCTF.

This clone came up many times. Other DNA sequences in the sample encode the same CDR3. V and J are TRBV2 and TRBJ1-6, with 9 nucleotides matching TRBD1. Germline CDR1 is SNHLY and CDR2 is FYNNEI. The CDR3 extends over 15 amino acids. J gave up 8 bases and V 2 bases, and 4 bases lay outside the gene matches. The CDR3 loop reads CASSELGQGDSPLHF. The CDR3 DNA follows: TGTGCCAGCAGTGAACTGGGACAGGGAGATTCACCCCTCCACTTT.

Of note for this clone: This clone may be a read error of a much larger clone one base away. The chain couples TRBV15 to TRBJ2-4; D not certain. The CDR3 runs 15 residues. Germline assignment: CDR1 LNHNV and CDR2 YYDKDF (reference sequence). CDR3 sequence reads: CAASRGGTEKNIQYF. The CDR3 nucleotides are TGTGCCGCCAGCAGAGGCGGAACGGAGAAAAACATTCAGTACTTC.

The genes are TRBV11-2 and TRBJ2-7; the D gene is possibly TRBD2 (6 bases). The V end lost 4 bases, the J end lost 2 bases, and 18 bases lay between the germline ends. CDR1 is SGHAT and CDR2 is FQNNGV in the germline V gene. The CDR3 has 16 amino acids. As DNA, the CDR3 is TGTGCCAGCAGCTCGAGAGGGGTGGGGGGAACCTACGAGCAGTACTTC. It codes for CASSSRGVGGTYEQYF. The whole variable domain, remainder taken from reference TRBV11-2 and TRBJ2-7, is EAGVAQSPRYKIIEKRQSVAFWCNPISGHATLYWYQQILGQGPKLLIQFQNNGVVDDSQLPKDRFSAERLKGVDSTLKIQPAKLEDSAVYLCASSSRGVGGTYEQYFGPGTRLTVT.

This chain's CDR3 is CATSDLPQWDNKGSGELFF. DNA for the CDR3: TGTGCCACCAGTGATTTGCCCCAGTGGGACAATAAAGGGTCCGGGGAGCTGTTTTTT. The genes are TRBV24-1 and TRBJ2-2, with D possibly matching TRBD1 (6 bases). The length of the CDR3 is 19 residues. V dropped 0 bases and J dropped 6 bases, with 22 bases sitting between them. The germline CDR1 and CDR2 sequences are KGHDR and SFDVKD.